Listed below are T cell receptor beta chains from one sample, sequenced in a study of post-analysis software for immune sequencing data. TCRdb reanalysed the PCR reads using MiXCR and keeps one entry per CDR3 protein. There are about 540,000 distinct CDR3 sequences in the sample; around a third occur only once, and 4.5% to 7.5% lies in the top ten. The material sequenced was blood. All receptors derive from a girl aged 2 to 17 with multiple sclerosis. Each CDR3 is given with its conserved first and last residue. Fields, in order: V gene, clone size, D gene, J gene, CDR3 DNA, CDR3 protein. The D gene is left open where the match is weak. Rows may omit the clone size; those that give it use once, few, many or a size class.

TRBV4-1	.	.	TRBJ2-3	TGCGCCAGCAGCCAAGATTTAAGGTCTGATACGCAGTATTTT	CASSQDLRSDTQYF
TRBV12-3/TRBV12-4	.	TRBD2	TRBJ2-3	TGTGCCAGCAGACCGAAGACTAGCGGGGGAGCAGATACGCAGTATTTT	CASRPKTSGGADTQYF
TRBV5-1	.	.	TRBJ1-1	TGCGCCAGCAGACCTGGGAACAGGAACACTGAAGCTTTCTTT	CASRPGNRNTEAFF
TRBV20-1	.	.	TRBJ2-5	TGCAGTGCTACTTCCCAGTACCAAGAGACCCAGTACTTC	CSATSQYQETQYF
TRBV10-1	.	.	TRBJ2-3	TGCGCCAGCAGTGAGTCGTATGAAGATACGCAGTATTTT	CASSESYEDTQYF
TRBV4-1	.	TRBD2	TRBJ2-5	TGCGCCAGCAGCCAAGAGACTAGCGGGGGGGGGACTCAAGAGACCCAGTACTTC	CASSQETSGGGTQETQYF
TRBV12-3/TRBV12-4	few	.	TRBJ1-2	TGTGCCAGCGGCGCCAAGACTAACTATGGCTACACCTTC	CASGAKTNYGYTF
TRBV20-1	.	.	TRBJ1-2	TGCAGTGCTCCCCGGGCCGTAGCTAACTATGGCTACACCTTC	CSAPRAVANYGYTF
TRBV21-1	few	.	TRBJ2-5	TGTGCCAGCAGCGTACACAGGGATCAAGAGACCCAGTACTTC	CASSVHRDQETQYF
TRBV14	few	.	TRBJ2-1	TGTGCCAGCAGCTGGAGACTGCCTTCCTACAATGAGCAGTTCTTC	CASSWRLPSYNEQFF
TRBV5-6	.	TRBD1	TRBJ1-4	TGTGCCAGCAGCTTGAGGCTGTGGGGACAGCCTAATGAAAAACTGTTTTTT	CASSLRLWGQPNEKLFF
TRBV29-1	.	.	TRBJ1-2	TGCAGCGTTGATTTTGCGGGACGACCCTATGAGGGCTACACCTTC	CSVDFAGRPYEGYTF
TRBV7-2	.	.	TRBJ2-7	TGTGCCGGCCACGGACTGAGCTCCTACGAGCAGTACTTC	CAGHGLSSYEQYF
TRBV15	few	.	TRBJ1-4	TGTGCCACCAGCGCCCGGAGGATTGGTGAAAAACTGTTTTTT	CATSARRIGEKLFF
TRBV7-8	.	.	TRBJ2-1	TGTGCCAGCACCGAGGAATTTCGTCGGGGGGCAAACAATGAGCAGTTCTTC	CASTEEFRRGANNEQFF
TRBV10-3	few	TRBD1	TRBJ1-2	TGTGCCATCAGCCCGGGACAGCTTAACTATGGCTACACCTTC	CAISPGQLNYGYTF
TRBV25-1	.	.	TRBJ2-5	TGTGCCAGCAGTGCCCCGGGGAAGGGTATCCAGTACTTC	CASSAPGKGIQYF
TRBV7-8	.	.	TRBJ2-5	TGTGCCAGCAGCGGCCGGACTCAAGAGACCCAGTACTTC	CASSGRTQETQYF
TRBV18	few	TRBD1	TRBJ2-5	TGTGCCAGCTCACGCGAGACAGGGGGTGAGGAGACCCAGTACTTC	CASSRETGGEETQYF
TRBV29-1	many	.	TRBJ2-3	TGCAGCGTTGAAGACCTAGAGGACCCCTTGGATACGCAGTATTTT	CSVEDLEDPLDTQYF
TRBV6-4	.	.	TRBJ2-3	TGTGCCAGCAGTGACCAGGGGGGGGATACGCAGTATTTT	CASSDQGGDTQYF
TRBV12-3/TRBV12-4	.	.	TRBJ2-2	TGTGCCAGCAGTCTGCTCGGGCAGGGTATAGTTAGCGGTGCCGGGGAGCTGTTTTTT	CASSLLGQGIVSGAGELFF
TRBV20-1	few	.	TRBJ1-2	TGCAGTGCTAGAGTATCCCAGGGTTTTTTTTCAGGCTATGGCTACACCTTC	CSARVSQGFFSGYGYTF
TRBV5-1	.	.	TRBJ2-7	TGCGCCAACAGCTTGGAATACGAGCAGTACTTC	CANSLEYEQYF
TRBV12-3/TRBV12-4	once	.	TRBJ1-3	TGTGCCAGCAGGGACAGTCCTGGAAACACCATATATTTT	CASRDSPGNTIYF
TRBV6-6	few	TRBD2	TRBJ2-7	TGTGCCAGCAGAGAAACTAGCGGGTACTCCTACGAGCAGTACTTC	CASRETSGYSYEQYF
TRBV19	.	TRBD2	TRBJ2-1	TGTGCCAGTGCGACTAGCGGGTCTGGGGATGAGCAGTTCTTC	CASATSGSGDEQFF
TRBV12-3/TRBV12-4	few	TRBD1	TRBJ2-1	TGTGCCAGCAGTAAGGCGGGACAGGGGGCTTGGGATGAGCAGTTCTTC	CASSKAGQGAWDEQFF
TRBV12-3/TRBV12-4	.	TRBD1	TRBJ1-2	TGTGCCAGCAGTTTTGGCCCCAGACAGGGGGCTGAGGGCTACACCTTC	CASSFGPRQGAEGYTF
TRBV20-1	.	.	TRBJ2-7	TGCAGTGCTAGTGGGCAGGCGTACTCCTACGAGCAGTACTTC	CSASGQAYSYEQYF
TRBV24-1	.	TRBD1	TRBJ2-5	TGTGCCACCAGTGATTCTAGACAGGGGATGCAGACCCAGTACTTC	CATSDSRQGMQTQYF
TRBV7-9	few	.	TRBJ2-7	TGTGCCAGCAGCTTAAAGACAAACATCGCCTACGAGCAGTACTTC	CASSLKTNIAYEQYF
TRBV7-3	few	TRBD2	TRBJ2-1	TGTGCCAGCAGCCTTCAAACGGGCTCGAGCGGGGGGCCCCAGTTCTTC	CASSLQTGSSGGPQFF
TRBV7-2	few	.	TRBJ2-1	TGTGCCAGCAGCGGATATAGGGTCGGGGACTCAAGCTCCTACAATGAGCAGTTCTTC	CASSGYRVGDSSSYNEQFF
TRBV6-4	few	TRBD2	TRBJ2-3	TGTGCCAGCAGCGCTAGCGGGGGGCCGAGAGATACGCAGTATTTT	CASSASGGPRDTQYF
TRBV5-1	.	.	TRBJ2-2	TGCGCCAGCAGCTTGGTTGTCAGGAGCACCGGGGAGCTGTTTTTT	CASSLVVRSTGELFF
TRBV29-1	.	.	TRBJ2-7	TGCAGCGTGGGACGGTCTGCCTACGAGCAGTACTTC	CSVGRSAYEQYF
TRBV5-1	.	.	TRBJ1-1	TGCGCCAGCAGCCCCCAAATCCTGAACACTGAAGCTTTCTTT	CASSPQILNTEAFF
TRBV7-9	.	.	TRBJ1-6	TGTGCCAGCAGCTTACCGGGCTCGGGGCATTCACCCCTCTACTTT	CASSLPGSGHSPLYF
TRBV20-1	.	TRBD1	TRBJ2-6	TGCAGTGCGGGACAGTCGGGGGCCAACGTCCTGACTTTC	CSAGQSGANVLTF
TRBV9	many	.	TRBJ2-6	TGTGCCAGCACCAGGACACTCGGGGCCTCTGGGGCCAACGTCCTGACTTTC	CASTRTLGASGANVLTF
TRBV6-1	.	TRBD1	TRBJ2-3	TGTGCCAGCAGTGAAGGGACAGGGGTCACAGATACGCAGTATTTT	CASSEGTGVTDTQYF
TRBV5-5	few	.	TRBJ2-7	TGTGCCAGCAGCCGAAGAGCCTACGAGCAGTACTTC	CASSRRAYEQYF
TRBV29-1	.	.	TRBJ1-1	TGCAGCGTTGAATGGGGGGGGGTCGACACTGAAGCTTTCTTT	CSVEWGGVDTEAFF
TRBV11-2	.	.	TRBJ1-2	TGTGCCAGCAGCTTCGACACGGAGATCTATGGCTACACCTTC	CASSFDTEIYGYTF
TRBV24-1	.	.	TRBJ2-3	TGTGCCACCAGTGGTCAGGAAGATACGCAGTATTTT	CATSGQEDTQYF
TRBV5-1	few	.	TRBJ2-5	TGCGCCAGCAGCTTGGTTTTTCAAGAGACCCAGTACTTC	CASSLVFQETQYF
TRBV20-1	.	TRBD1	TRBJ2-1	TGCAGTGCTAGAGGGACAGGGGGCTTGAATGAGCAGTTCTTC	CSARGTGGLNEQFF
TRBV3-1	.	TRBD1	TRBJ1-2	TGTGCCAGCAGCCAGCCTACAGGGGACTATGGCTACACCTTC	CASSQPTGDYGYTF
TRBV29-1	.	.	TRBJ2-5	TGCAGCGTTGAAGATGAGGGTTGGGAGACCCAGTACTTC	CSVEDEGWETQYF
TRBV20-1	.	.	TRBJ2-7	TGCAGTGCCGCATCCGGGACCTACTACGAGCAGTACTTC	CSAASGTYYEQYF